One sample yielded the 32 T cell receptor beta chains listed below, sequenced in a study of CD8 T cells in ankylosing spondylitis. Whole-study results and caveats: Seemingly characteristic of ankylosing spondylitis blood was a TCR beta motif consisting of eight highly homologous variants.

Using its own MiXCR run on the 5' RACE reads, TCRdb lists one record per CDR3 protein. The data contain around 770,000 distinct CDR3 sequences, approximately 12% of them seen just once; the ten biggest clones take up more than 0.5%. Their antigen targets remain unknown. The specimen sequenced was blood, either unsorted or a sorted T cell fraction (not recorded which). Source of these receptors: a male donor with ankylosing spondylitis.

The chain uses TRBV20-1 and TRBJ2-3; no clear D gene. Germline CDR1 reads DFQATT; CDR2 reads SNEGSKA (reference sequence). The CDR3 is made up of 13 amino acids. V lost 3 bases and J lost 0, with 7 bases in between. CDR3 protein: CSARVHSTDTQYF. DNA of the CDR3: TGCAGTGCTAGGGTCCACAGCACAGATACGCAGTATTTT.

This clonotype appeared many times. The chain uses TRBV3-1 and TRBJ2-1, with 10 bases matching TRBD1. CDR3 size: 15 residues. Losses at the gene ends were 4 bases for V and 4 bases for J; bases not matched to a gene: 4. Per the germline V gene, CDR1 is LGHDT and CDR2 is YNNKEL (reference sequence). The CDR3: CASSRGTGAYNEQFF. CDR3 nucleotide sequence: TGTGCCAGCAGCCGCGGGACAGGGGCATACAATGAGCAGTTCTTC.

This clonotype was detected only a few times. This chain joins TRBV12-3 or TRBV12-4 and TRBJ2-1; 8 bases are shared with TRBD2. This CDR3 region has 17 residues. After removal of 6 bases from V and 6 bases from J, the junction contained 16 bases not matched to a gene. This CDR3 is CASSPSIPRTSPNEQFF. The CDR3 DNA is TGTGCCAGCAGCCCTTCAATCCCTCGGACTAGCCCCAATGAGCAGTTCTTC.

This clonotype appeared many times. V gene TRBV20-1 combines with J gene TRBJ2-7; 11 bases match TRBD2. V dropped 5 bases and J dropped 3; count of bases not matched to a gene: 12. This CDR3 has 16 residues. In germline, CDR1 is DFQATT, CDR2 SNEGSKA (reference sequence). Here the CDR3 DNA reads TGCAGTGCTGAAATTAGCGGGAGGGCCGCAATCTACGAGCAGTACTTC. Translating gives CSAEISGRAAIYEQYF.

This clonotype was counted a single time. The chain carries TRBV4-3 and TRBJ2-3; 10 bases align to TRBD1. The CDR3 contains 13 residues. J lost 6 bases, V lost 8 bases, and 5 bases had no gene match. The germline V gene encodes CDR1 LGHNA and CDR2 YSLEER. DNA for the CDR3: TGCGCCAGCGGGACAGGGGTCGGCGATACGCAGTATTTT. It specifies CASGTGVGDTQYF.

This chain connects TRBV10-3 to TRBJ2-7; no clear D. The CDR3 runs to 12 residues. Trimming shortened V by 0 bases and J by 6 bases, and 6 bases separated the two germline ends. CDR1 and CDR2 (germline): ENHRY, SYGVKD. The CDR3, as DNA: TGTGCCATCAGTGAGTCTCGACGCGAGCAGTACTTC. Encoded protein: CAISESRREQYF.

This clonotype was counted only a few times. V is TRBV30 and J is TRBJ1-6; D remains unclear. The ends were cut back, 0 bases at V and 8 bases at J, with 8 bases in the middle. Germline V gene data show CDR1 as GTSNPN and CDR2 as SVGIG (reference sequence). This CDR3 spans 13 amino acids. The CDR3 nucleotides are TGTGCCTGGAGTGTACAACCCGATTCACCCCTCCACTTT. Protein product: CAWSVQPDSPLHF.

The rearrangement joins TRBV20-1 to TRBJ2-3; unclear D gene. The germline CDR1 and CDR2 sequences are DFQATT and SNEGSKA (reference sequence). Trimming cost V 0 bases and J 9 bases, with 16 bases left between them. CDR3 length equals 14 residues. The CDR3 is CSARDHLTANTQYF. The CDR3 DNA sequence: TGCAGTGCTAGAGATCATTTAACGGCAAACACGCAGTATTTT.

This clonotype was counted only a few times. V gene TRBV5-1 combines with J gene TRBJ1-6; D gene uncertain. The CDR3 consists of 14 residues. The germline gives CDR1 SGHRS, CDR2 YFSETQ. Trimming removed 2 bases from V and 9 bases from J, with 12 bases in between. CDR3: CASSFPERTSPLHF. The CDR3 DNA reads as TGCGCCAGCAGCTTCCCGGAGAGAACTTCACCCCTCCACTTT.

This clonotype has just a few counts. J is TRBJ2-7 and V is TRBV4-2; maybe TRBD2 (6 bases). Trimming stripped 6 bases from V and 1 base from J, with 28 bases between. This CDR3 comprises 19 residues. Germline V gives CDR1 LGHNA, CDR2 YNFKEQ. The CDR3 nucleotides read TGTGCCAGCAGTCCGGGGGTTGGAGTGACCAGGGCCTCTTCCTACGAGCAGTACTTC. It translates to CASSPGVGVTRASSYEQYF.

This clonotype has just a few counts. The chain employs TRBV4-3 and TRBJ1-5; 8 bases line up with TRBD1. V shed 3 bases, J shed 2 bases, and the junction held 6 bases outside the gene matches. Germline V CDR1 and CDR2: LGHNA, YSLEER. CDR3 size: 16 residues. The CDR3 is CASSQETGVGNQPQHF. In DNA form, the CDR3 reads TGCGCCAGCAGCCAGGAGACAGGGGTAGGCAATCAGCCCCAGCATTTT.

This rearrangement joins TRBV6-5 to TRBJ2-1, with D possibly matching TRBD1 (6 bases). The CDR3 totals 16 residues. The V gene lost 0 bases and the J gene lost 4 bases, with 13 bases spanning the gap. The germline gives CDR1 MNHEY, CDR2 SVGAGI. The CDR3 coding sequence is TGTGCCAGCAGTTACTCGACACAGGGCGTATACAATGAGCAGTTCTTC. The encoded protein is CASSYSTQGVYNEQFF.

The chain recombines TRBV7-6 with TRBJ2-7, with D hard to call. The CDR3 length is 16 residues. Germline-derived CDR1 and CDR2 are SGHVS and FNYEAQ. V was pared by 1 base and J by 2 bases, with 15 bases between. The CDR3 DNA reads as TGTGCCAGCAGCTTAGGCCGTGGGGTAAGACCCTACGAGCAGTACTTC. Its translation: CASSLGRGVRPYEQYF.

This clonotype was seen at least ten times. At one of its ends the junction is not consistent with the germline gene, which may arise from a read error. V and J are TRBV6-2 or TRBV6-3 and TRBJ1-2; tentatively, D is TRBD1 (5 bases). CDR3 length: 16 amino acids. CDR1 MNHEY and CDR2 SVGEGT come from the germline V gene. For the CDR3, the DNA is TGTGCCAGCAGATACTCACCGGGCAGGGCGGCCTATGGCTACACCTTC. Translating gives CASRYSPGRAAYGYTF.

This clonotype was seen more than once but under ten times. The chain recombines TRBV20-1 with TRBJ2-7, with TRBD2 as a possible D gene (6 bases). The CDR3 is 12 amino acids. V lost 4 bases and J 4 bases, leaving 11 bases between the germline ends. Germline CDR1 and CDR2: DFQATT and SNEGSKA (reference sequence). CDR3 region: CSAKVGGYEQYF. In DNA form, the CDR3 reads TGCAGTGCTAAAGTTGGGGGGTACGAGCAGTACTTC.

The DNA for the CDR3 is TGTGCCAGCAGAAAACTCCTAGCGGGAAATAATGAGCAGTTCTTC. It is translated as CASRKLLAGNNEQFF. The chain combines TRBV7-2 with TRBJ2-1; 9 bases match TRBD2. CDR1 is SGHTA and CDR2 is FQGNSA in the germline V gene. This CDR3 has 15 amino acids. With 6 bases clipped from V and 7 bases from J, the junction kept 10 bases outside the gene matches.

The table lists this clonotype with a few counts. J is TRBJ2-1 and V is TRBV7-2, with D tentatively TRBD1 or TRBD2 (5 bases each). CDR3 length: 13 amino acids. Germline lookup yields CDR1 SGHTA and CDR2 FQGNSA. The V gene lost 3 bases and the J gene lost 9 bases, with 12 bases spanning the gap. The DNA of the CDR3 is TGTGCCAGCAGCTTCTGGGGGATGGTTGAGCAGTTCTTC. This translates into CASSFWGMVEQFF.

The chain has TRBV15 and TRBJ2-1; 7 bases are a match to TRBD1. V dropped 4 bases and J dropped 5; count of bases not matched to a gene: 23. Germline CDR1 LNHNV, CDR2 YYDKDF (reference sequence). The CDR3 consists of 20 residues. The CDR3 sequence: CATSTPGQSTPSRLDNEQFF. Written as DNA, the CDR3 is TGTGCCACCAGCACCCCGGGACAGTCTACTCCGTCGCGTCTTGACAATGAGCAGTTCTTC.

This clonotype showed up just a few times. This rearrangement joins TRBV20-1 to TRBJ2-2; TRBD2 matches 13 bases. CDR3 length equals 19 residues. Germline V lookup: CDR1 DFQATT, CDR2 SNEGSKA (reference sequence). V lost 2 bases and J lost 4; bases outside the gene matches: 13. Here the CDR3 DNA reads TGCAGTGCTAGACCATCGAGGACTAGCGGGAGCCGGAGCACCGGGGAGCTGTTTTTT. Translated, it gives CSARPSRTSGSRSTGELFF.

As concerns this clonotype: An end of the junction does not agree with germline; a read error may underlie this. V and J are TRBV5-1 and TRBJ1-1; 9 nucleotides align to TRBD1. CDR1 is SGHRS, CDR2 YFSETQ, per germline. This CDR3 spans 12 amino acids. For the CDR3, the DNA is TGCGCCAGCAGCTTGGATCGGGACAGGGTCTACTTT. Its translation: CASSLDRDRVYF.

This clonotype has more than one count but fewer than ten. J is TRBJ1-2 and V is TRBV12-3 or TRBV12-4; TRBD1 might be the D (5 bases). There are 14 residues in the CDR3. V lost 6 bases, J lost 2 bases, and 13 bases lay in between. CDR3: CASSGTVGNYGYTF. The CDR3 bases are TGTGCCAGCAGCGGGACGGTCGGAAACTATGGCTACACCTTC.

This clonotype was recorded a few times. This rearrangement joins TRBV6-5 to TRBJ1-2, with no clear D. V was shortened by 2 bases and J by 7 bases, with 11 bases between the two germline ends. The CDR3 consists of 13 residues. Germline V CDR1 and CDR2: MNHEY, SVGAGI. CDR3: CASSYGKVGGYTF. Here the CDR3 DNA reads TGTGCCAGCAGTTACGGCAAAGTAGGTGGCTACACCTTC.

This clonotype was detected ten times or more. The chain employs TRBV15 and TRBJ1-4, with 7 positions matching TRBD1. The CDR3 has 14 residues. V dropped 3 bases and J dropped 8; count of bases not matched to a gene: 6. CDR1 and CDR2 from the germline V gene are LNHNV and YYDKDF (reference sequence). CDR3 sequence reads: CATSSWDSREKLFF. The CDR3 coding sequence is TGTGCCACCAGCAGCTGGGACAGCCGCGAAAAACTGTTTTTT.

This clonotype was counted only a few times. The chain carries TRBV5-8 and TRBJ2-1; D is ambiguous. This CDR3 region has 15 residues. CDR1 and CDR2 from the germline V gene are SGHTS and YDEGEE. Trimming shortened V by 1 base and J by 4 bases, and 12 bases separated the two germline ends. The CDR3 protein is CASSLLDNFYNEQFF. The CDR3 region has the DNA TGTGCCAGCAGCTTGCTCGACAATTTTTACAATGAGCAGTTCTTC.

J is TRBJ1-6 and V is TRBV28; TRBD1 agrees at 9 bases. V lost 6 bases, J lost 1 base, and 7 bases stayed unmatched. Germline V gene sequence: CDR1 MDHEN, CDR2 SYDVKM. CDR3 size: 17 residues. CDR3 sequence (DNA): TGTGCCAGCAGCGGGAACAGGGGGCGTTCCTATAATTCACCCCTCCACTTT. Residues: CASSGNRGRSYNSPLHF.

The table lists this clonotype with a few counts. This chain joins TRBV6-5 and TRBJ2-7; no definite D call. This CDR3 has 13 amino acids. Trimming cost V 0 bases and J 4 bases, with 7 bases left between them. Germline V CDR1 and CDR2: MNHEY, SVGAGI. The CDR3 loop reads CASSYSVSYEQYF. In DNA, the CDR3 is TGTGCCAGCAGTTACTCGGTTAGTTACGAGCAGTACTTC.

The V and J genes are TRBV7-3 and TRBJ1-6; possible D gene TRBD1, 5 bases. V shed 2 bases and J shed 6 bases, with 11 bases lying between them. Germline loops: CDR1 SGHTA, CDR2 FQGTGA. The CDR3 totals 15 residues. DNA for the CDR3: TGTGCCAGCAGCTTATTAGGGGTCCCTAATTCACCCCTCCACTTT. It is translated as CASSLLGVPNSPLHF.

The chain joins TRBV6-1 to TRBJ2-7, with 11 nucleotides matching TRBD2. CDR1 and CDR2 from the germline V gene are MNHNS and SASEGT. The junction had 6 bases not matched to a gene; V was cut back by 11 bases and J by 0 bases. CDR3 length equals 14 residues. The CDR3 loop is CAVGTSGYSYEQYF. CDR3 in DNA: TGTGCCGTAGGGACTAGCGGCTACTCCTACGAGCAGTACTTC.

This clonotype occurred a few times. The chain combines TRBV20-1 with TRBJ2-6; D not certain. Looked up from germline, CDR1 is DFQATT and CDR2 is SNEGSKA (reference sequence). The V end was cut by 0 bases, the J end by 8 bases, with 14 bases between. This CDR3 has 15 amino acids. CDR3 residues: CSARDPGLGTNVLTF. CDR3 DNA sequence: TGCAGTGCTAGAGATCCCGGGTTAGGGACCAACGTCCTGACTTTC.

This clonotype showed up just a few times. V is TRBV13 and J is TRBJ2-1, with 11 bases aligning to TRBD1. After removal of 0 bases from V and 7 bases from J, the junction contained 5 bases not matched to a gene. This CDR3 contains 16 residues. CDR1 and CDR2 from the germline V gene are PRHDT and FYEKMQ (reference sequence). CDR3 bases: TGTGCCAGCAGCTTAGGCCTCGGACAGGGGGCGAATGAGCAGTTCTTC. It specifies CASSLGLGQGANEQFF.

The table lists this clonotype with a few counts. The chain employs TRBV29-1 and TRBJ1-1; D ambiguous. The CDR3 spans 13 residues. Germline V CDR1 and CDR2: SQVTM, ANQGSEA. With 6 bases removed from V and 3 bases from J, the gap between germline ends came to 14 bases. CDR3 protein: CSVTVDDYTEAFF. The CDR3 region has the DNA TGCAGCGTCACAGTAGACGATTACACTGAAGCTTTCTTT.

In this sample, this clonotype turned up a few times. The chain carries TRBV5-1 and TRBJ2-1; 8 bases line up with TRBD2. Germline assignment: CDR1 SGHRS and CDR2 YFSETQ. The CDR3 contains 16 residues. V lost 4 bases, J lost 7 bases, and 13 bases stayed unmatched. The CDR3 region is CASSALGAGVANEQFF. The DNA for the CDR3 is TGCGCCAGCAGCGCCCTAGGAGCGGGAGTAGCGAATGAGCAGTTCTTC.